This T cell receptor (beta chain) was documented in a study of radiotherapy plus CTLA-4 blockade in lung cancer. Overall study results and limits: TCR clones from tumors expanded in blood after radiotherapy plus ipilimumab.

J gave up 7 bases and V 1 base, and 6 bases lay outside the gene matches. Germline values: CDR1 SNHLY, CDR2 FYNNEI. This CDR3 spans 15 amino acids. Here immunoSEQ multiplex PCR was the method, and the copy in TCRdb shows in-frame clones only, minus some. Among tens of thousands of clones listed, under 75% were seen once. With respect to this clone: Its antigen remains unknown.

The V and J genes are TRBV2 and TRBJ2-1; 8 nucleotides align to TRBD1. This receptor was obtained from a human donor with non-small cell lung cancer whose response to radiotherapy plus ipilimumab could not be evaluated. Sequencing was performed on peripheral blood, taken from a patient treated with radiotherapy plus ipilimumab. Here the CDR3 reads CASSEVRTGSNEQFF. The CDR3 coding sequence is TGTGCCAGCAGTGAAGTTCGGACAGGGTCGAATGAGCAGTTCTTC.